The T cell receptor (beta chain) described here comes from a study of T cells in Graves' hyperthyroidism and ophthalmopathy. Study-wide results and caveats: Stable hyperthyroidism and ophthalmopathy were separated using 13 V-J signatures. The model predicted ophthalmopathy a median roughly 6.3 months before onset.

The CDR3 loop spans 14 amino acids. Trimming removed 6 bases at V and 2 bases at J, with 14 bases between. Per germline, CDR1 MNHNS and CDR2 SASEGT. The source material, RNA transcripts, was used to amplify TCR beta CDR3 regions. The HTBI primer set served for first-round RT-PCR of the TCR CDR3. TCRdb passed the multiplex PCR reads through MiXCR, listing each CDR3 protein once. The sample records fewer than 650,000 distinct CDR3 sequences, around 15% being singletons. This clonotype was recorded many times. Its antigen is unknown. Isolation of PBMCs was performed on 8 to 10 ml fresh peripheral blood. The sample consisted of blood. This TCR was sampled from a woman aged 40 to 50 with Graves' hyperthyroidism. This chain links TRBV6-1 with TRBJ2-7; D may be TRBD2 (6 bases). CDR3 DNA sequence: TGTGCCAGCAGGGAAAGGAGGGAGCCCTACGAGCAGTACTTC. Residues: CASRERREPYEQYF.